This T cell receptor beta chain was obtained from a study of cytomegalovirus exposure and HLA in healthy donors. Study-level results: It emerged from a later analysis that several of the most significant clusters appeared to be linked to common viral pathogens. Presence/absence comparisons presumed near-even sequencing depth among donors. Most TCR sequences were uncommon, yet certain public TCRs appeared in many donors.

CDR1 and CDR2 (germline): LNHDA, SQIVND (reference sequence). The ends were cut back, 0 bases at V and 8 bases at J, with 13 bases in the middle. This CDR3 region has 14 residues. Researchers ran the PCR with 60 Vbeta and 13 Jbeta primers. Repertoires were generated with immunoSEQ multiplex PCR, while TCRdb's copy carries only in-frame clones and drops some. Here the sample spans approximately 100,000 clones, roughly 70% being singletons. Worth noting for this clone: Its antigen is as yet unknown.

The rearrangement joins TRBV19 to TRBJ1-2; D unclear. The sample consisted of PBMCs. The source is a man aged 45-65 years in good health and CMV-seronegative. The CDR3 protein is CASSIDFGTGGYTF. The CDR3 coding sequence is TGTGCCAGTAGTATAGACTTCGGCACCGGGGGCTACACCTTC.